This TCR beta chain was observed in a study of blood T cell repertoires in COVID-19. Study in general: Acute and convalescent COVID-19 specimens originated in the United States, Italy and Spain. In each case, the material was cDNA or gDNA derived from T cells, B-cell-depleted T cells, or PBMCs.

The CDR3 consists of 18 residues. Germline CDR1 KGHDR, CDR2 SFDVKD. V lost 2 bases, J lost 5 bases, and 13 bases stayed unmatched. In the authors' workflow: For nucleated cells, counts were estimated from reference gene primer amplification. Data came from immunoSEQ multiplex PCR; TCRdb stores just in-frame clones and leaves some out. V and J calls and clone size are given by that table; D and trimming were obtained from the DNA. Altogether fewer than 450,000 clones are present, around 90% being singletons, with the ten largest covering 2.5% to 4%. The source material was peripheral blood. V and J are TRBV24-1 and TRBJ2-5; 10 nucleotides agree with TRBD2. This clonotype originated in a woman aged 18-29 years who had recovered from COVID-19. The CDR3: CATSDWAGTSERRETQYF. The CDR3 nucleotides read TGTGCCACCAGTGATTGGGCCGGGACTAGCGAGAGAAGGGAGACCCAGTACTTC.